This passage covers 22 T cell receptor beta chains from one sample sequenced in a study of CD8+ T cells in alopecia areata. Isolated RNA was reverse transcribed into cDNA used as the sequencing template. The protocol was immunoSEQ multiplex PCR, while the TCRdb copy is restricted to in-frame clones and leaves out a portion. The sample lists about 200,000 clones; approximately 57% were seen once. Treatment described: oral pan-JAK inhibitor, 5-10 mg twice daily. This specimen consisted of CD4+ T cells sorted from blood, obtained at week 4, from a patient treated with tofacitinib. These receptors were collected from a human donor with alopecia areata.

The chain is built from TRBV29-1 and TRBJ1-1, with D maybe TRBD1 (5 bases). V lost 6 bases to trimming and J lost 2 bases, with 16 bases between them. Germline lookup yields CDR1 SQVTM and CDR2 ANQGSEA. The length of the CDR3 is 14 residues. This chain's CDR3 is CSVQPTGGNTEAFF. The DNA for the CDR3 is TGCAGCGTCCAACCCACGGGGGGTAACACTGAAGCTTTCTTT.

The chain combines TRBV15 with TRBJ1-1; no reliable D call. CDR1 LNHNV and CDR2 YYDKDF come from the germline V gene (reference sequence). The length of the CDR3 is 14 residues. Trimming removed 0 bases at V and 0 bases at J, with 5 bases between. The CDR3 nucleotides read TGTGCCACCAGCAGAGAAGGGTTGAACACTGAAGCTTTCTTT. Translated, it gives CATSREGLNTEAFF.

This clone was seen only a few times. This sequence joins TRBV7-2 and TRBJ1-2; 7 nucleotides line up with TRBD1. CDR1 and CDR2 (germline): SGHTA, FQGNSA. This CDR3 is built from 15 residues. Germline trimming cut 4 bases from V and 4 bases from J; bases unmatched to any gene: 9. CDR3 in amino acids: CASSSEITGAYGYTF. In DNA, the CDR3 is TGTGCCAGCAGCTCCGAGATTACAGGGGCCTATGGCTACACCTTC.

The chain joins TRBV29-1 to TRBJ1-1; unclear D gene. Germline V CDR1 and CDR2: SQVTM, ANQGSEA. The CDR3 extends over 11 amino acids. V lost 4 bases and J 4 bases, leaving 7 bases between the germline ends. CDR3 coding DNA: TGCAGCGTTGTTTTGATCACTGAAGCTTTCTTT. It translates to CSVVLITEAFF.

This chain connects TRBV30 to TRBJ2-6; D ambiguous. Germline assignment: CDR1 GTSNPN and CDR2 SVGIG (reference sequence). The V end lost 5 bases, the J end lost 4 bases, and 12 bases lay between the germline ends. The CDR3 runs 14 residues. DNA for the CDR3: TGTGCCTGGGATTCCGCCTGGGGGGCCAACGTCCTGACTTTC. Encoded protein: CAWDSAWGANVLTF.

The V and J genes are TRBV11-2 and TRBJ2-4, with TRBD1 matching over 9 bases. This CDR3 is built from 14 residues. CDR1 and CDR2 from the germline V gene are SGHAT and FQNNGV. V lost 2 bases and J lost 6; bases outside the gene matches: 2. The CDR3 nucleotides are TGTGCCAGCAGCTTATTGGACAGGGGAAACATTCAGTACTTC. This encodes CASSLLDRGNIQYF.

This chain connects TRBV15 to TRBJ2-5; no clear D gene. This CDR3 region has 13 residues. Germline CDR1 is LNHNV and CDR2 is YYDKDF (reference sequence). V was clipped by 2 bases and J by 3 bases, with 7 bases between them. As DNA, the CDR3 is TGTGCCACCAGCAGAACCCTAGAAGAGACCCAGTACTTC. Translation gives CATSRTLEETQYF.

The DNA of the CDR3 is TGCGCCAGCAGCCAGTTCACTCCAGCTAACGAGCAGTTCTTC. It codes for CASSQFTPANEQFF. The chain employs TRBV4-1 and TRBJ2-1; D remains unclear. CDR3 length: 14 residues. Germline CDR1 is MGHRA and CDR2 is YSYEKL. V lost 3 bases, J lost 10 bases, and 16 bases lay in between.

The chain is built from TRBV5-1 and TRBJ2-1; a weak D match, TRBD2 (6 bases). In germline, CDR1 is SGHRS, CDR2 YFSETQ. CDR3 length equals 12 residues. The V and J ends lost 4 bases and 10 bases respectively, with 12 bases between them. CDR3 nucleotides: TGCGCCAGCAGCCGGGACTTGGGCGAGCAGTTCTTC. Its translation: CASSRDLGEQFF.

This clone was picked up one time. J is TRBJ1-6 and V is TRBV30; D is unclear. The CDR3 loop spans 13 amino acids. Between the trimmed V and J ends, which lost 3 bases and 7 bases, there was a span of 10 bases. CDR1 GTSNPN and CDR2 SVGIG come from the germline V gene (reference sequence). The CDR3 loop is CAWRHDTNSPLHF. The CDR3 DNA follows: TGTGCCTGGAGGCACGACACAAATTCACCCCTCCACTTT. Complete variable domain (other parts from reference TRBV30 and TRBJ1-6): SQTIHQWPATLVQPVGSPLSLECTVEGTSNPNLYWYRQAAGRGLQLLFYSVGIGQISSEVPQNLSASRPQDRQFILSSKKLLLSDSGFYLCAWRHDTNSPLHFGNGTRLTVT.

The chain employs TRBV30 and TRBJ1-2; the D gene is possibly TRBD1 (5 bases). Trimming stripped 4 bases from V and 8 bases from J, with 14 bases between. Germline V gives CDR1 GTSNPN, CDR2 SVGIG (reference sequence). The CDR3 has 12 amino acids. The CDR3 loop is CAWTSAGPGYTF. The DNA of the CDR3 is TGTGCCTGGACCTCGGCAGGGCCAGGCTACACCTTC.

CDR3 amino acids: CASSQGDIVGTQYF. In nucleotides, the CDR3 is TGCGCCAGCAGCCAAGGGGACATCGTTGGTACGCAGTATTTT. The chain is built from TRBV4-1 and TRBJ2-3, with D tentatively TRBD1 (6 bases). Germline CDR1 reads MGHRA; CDR2 reads YSYEKL. V was shortened by 1 base and J by 8 bases, with 13 bases between the two germline ends. The CDR3 extends over 14 amino acids.

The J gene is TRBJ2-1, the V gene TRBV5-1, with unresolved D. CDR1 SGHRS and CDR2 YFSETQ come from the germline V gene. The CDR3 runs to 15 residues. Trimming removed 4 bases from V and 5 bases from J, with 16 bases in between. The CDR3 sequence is CASSRAGERNNEQFF. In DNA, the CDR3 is TGCGCCAGCAGCCGCGCTGGGGAACGGAACAATGAGCAGTTCTTC.

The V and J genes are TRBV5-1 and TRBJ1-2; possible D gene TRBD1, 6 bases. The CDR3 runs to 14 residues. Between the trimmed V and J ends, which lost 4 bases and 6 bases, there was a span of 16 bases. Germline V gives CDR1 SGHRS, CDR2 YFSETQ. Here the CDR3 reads CASSPTGFSDGYTF. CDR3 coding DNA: TGCGCCAGCAGCCCAACAGGGTTTTCGGATGGCTACACCTTC.

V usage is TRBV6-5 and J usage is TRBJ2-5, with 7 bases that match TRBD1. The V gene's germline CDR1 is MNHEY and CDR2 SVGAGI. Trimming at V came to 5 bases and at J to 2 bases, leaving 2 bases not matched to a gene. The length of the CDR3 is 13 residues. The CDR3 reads CASSMTGQETQYF. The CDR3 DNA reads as TGTGCCAGCAGTATGACAGGGCAAGAGACCCAGTACTTC.

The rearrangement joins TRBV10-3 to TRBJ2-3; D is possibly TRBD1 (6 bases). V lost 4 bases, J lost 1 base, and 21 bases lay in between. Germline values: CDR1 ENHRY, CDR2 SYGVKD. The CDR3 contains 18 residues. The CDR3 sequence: CAISGSQTGTVGTDTQYF. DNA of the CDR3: TGTGCCATCAGTGGTTCCCAAACAGGGACGGTGGGCACAGATACGCAGTATTTT.

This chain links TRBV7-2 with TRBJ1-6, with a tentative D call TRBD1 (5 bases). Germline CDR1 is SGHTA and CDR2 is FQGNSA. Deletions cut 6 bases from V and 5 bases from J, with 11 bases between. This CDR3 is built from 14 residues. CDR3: CASSFGTHNSPLHF. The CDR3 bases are TGTGCCAGCAGTTTCGGGACCCATAATTCACCCCTCCACTTT.

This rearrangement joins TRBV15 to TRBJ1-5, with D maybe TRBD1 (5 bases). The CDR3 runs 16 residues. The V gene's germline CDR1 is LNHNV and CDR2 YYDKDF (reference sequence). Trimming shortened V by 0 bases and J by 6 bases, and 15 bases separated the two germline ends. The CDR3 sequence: CATSRDMSGSGQPQHF. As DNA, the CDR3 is TGTGCCACCAGCAGAGATATGTCAGGGTCGGGTCAGCCCCAGCATTTT.

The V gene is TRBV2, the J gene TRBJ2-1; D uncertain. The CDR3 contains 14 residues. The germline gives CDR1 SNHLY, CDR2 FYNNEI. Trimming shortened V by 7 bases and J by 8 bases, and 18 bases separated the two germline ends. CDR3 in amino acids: CASITSPVEDEQFF. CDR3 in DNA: TGTGCCAGCATCACCTCCCCCGTAGAGGATGAGCAGTTCTTC. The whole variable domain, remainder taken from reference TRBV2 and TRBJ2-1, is EPEVTQTPSHQVTQMGQEVILRCVPISNHLYFYWYRQILGQKVEFLVSFYNNEISEKSEIFDDQFSVERPDGSNFTLKIRSTKLEDSAMYFCASITSPVEDEQFFGPGTRLTVL.

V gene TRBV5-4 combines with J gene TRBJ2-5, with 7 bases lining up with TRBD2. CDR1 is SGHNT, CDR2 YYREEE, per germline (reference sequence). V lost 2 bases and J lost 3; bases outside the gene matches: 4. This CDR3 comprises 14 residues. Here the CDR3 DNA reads TGTGCCAGCAGCTTAGGCGGGGGTGAAGAGACCCAGTACTTC. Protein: CASSLGGGEETQYF.

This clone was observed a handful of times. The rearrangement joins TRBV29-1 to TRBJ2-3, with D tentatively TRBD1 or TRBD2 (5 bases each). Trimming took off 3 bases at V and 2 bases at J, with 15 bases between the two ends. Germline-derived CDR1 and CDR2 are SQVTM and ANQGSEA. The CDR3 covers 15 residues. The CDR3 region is CSVDDWDRVTDTQYF. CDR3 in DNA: TGCAGCGTTGATGATTGGGACCGGGTCACAGATACGCAGTATTTT.

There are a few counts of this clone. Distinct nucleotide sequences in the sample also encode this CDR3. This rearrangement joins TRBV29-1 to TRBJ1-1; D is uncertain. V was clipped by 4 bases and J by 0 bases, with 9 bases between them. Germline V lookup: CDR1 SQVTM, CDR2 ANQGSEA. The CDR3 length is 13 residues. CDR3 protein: CSVVGRLNTEAFF. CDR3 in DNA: TGCAGCGTTGTAGGGCGCTTGAACACTGAAGCTTTCTTT.